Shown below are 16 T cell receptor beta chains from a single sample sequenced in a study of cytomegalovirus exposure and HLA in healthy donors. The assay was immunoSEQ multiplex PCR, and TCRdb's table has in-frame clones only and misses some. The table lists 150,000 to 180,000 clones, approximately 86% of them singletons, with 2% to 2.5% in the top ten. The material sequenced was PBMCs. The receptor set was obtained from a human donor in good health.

CDR3 residues: CASSQELFGLAGYEQYF. Written as DNA, the CDR3 is TGTGCCAGCAGCCAAGAATTATTCGGACTAGCGGGATACGAGCAGTACTTC. The chain is built from TRBV4-2 and TRBJ2-7, with 12 bases aligning to TRBD2. Trimming removed 0 bases from V and 4 bases from J; junction bases left unmatched: 7. Germline V gene data show CDR1 as LGHNA and CDR2 as YNFKEQ. The CDR3 is 17 amino acids.

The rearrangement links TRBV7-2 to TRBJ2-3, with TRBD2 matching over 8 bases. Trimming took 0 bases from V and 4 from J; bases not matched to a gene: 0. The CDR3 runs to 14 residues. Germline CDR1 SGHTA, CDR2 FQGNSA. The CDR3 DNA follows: TGTGCCAGCAGCTTAGCGGGACTAGCAGATACGCAGTATTTT. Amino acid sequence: CASSLAGLADTQYF.

The CDR3 loop reads CASSYSGNSYEQYF. The CDR3 nucleotides are TGCGCCAGCAGCTATAGCGGGAACTCCTACGAGCAGTACTTC. The V gene is TRBV5-1, the J gene TRBJ2-7; 8 bases map to TRBD2. Germline V CDR1 and CDR2: SGHRS, YFSETQ. V trimming: 3 bases; J trimming: 0 bases; junction bases outside the gene matches: 2. CDR3 length equals 14 residues. Full variable domain (rest looked up from reference TRBV5-1 and TRBJ2-7): KAGVTQTPRYLIKTRGQQVTLSCSPISGHRSVSWYQQTPGQGLQFLFEYFSETQRNKGNFPGRFSGRQFSNSRSEMNVSTLELGDSALYLCASSYSGNSYEQYFGPGTRLTVT.

The CDR3 nucleotides read TGTGCCAGCTCAGAACCGCTTCAGCCCCAGCATTTT. Its protein is CASSEPLQPQHF. This sequence joins TRBV6-6 and TRBJ1-5; the D is unclear. CDR3 size: 12 residues. The V gene's germline CDR1 is MNHNY and CDR2 SVGAGI (reference sequence). V lost 8 bases to trimming and J lost 6 bases, with 11 bases between them.

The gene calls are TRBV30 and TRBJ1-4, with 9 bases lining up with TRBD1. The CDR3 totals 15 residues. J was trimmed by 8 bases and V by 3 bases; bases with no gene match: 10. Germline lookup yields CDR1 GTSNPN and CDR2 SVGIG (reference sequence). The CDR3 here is CAWSSGQGGREKLFF. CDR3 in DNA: TGTGCCTGGAGCTCGGGACAGGGTGGCAGGGAAAAACTGTTTTTT.

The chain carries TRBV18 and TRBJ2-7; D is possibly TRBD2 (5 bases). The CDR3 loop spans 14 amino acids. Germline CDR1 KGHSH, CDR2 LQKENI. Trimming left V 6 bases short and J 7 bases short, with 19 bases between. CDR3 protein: CASSHLVEGEEQYF. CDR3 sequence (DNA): TGTGCCAGCTCCCACTTAGTAGAGGGAGAGGAGCAGTACTTC.

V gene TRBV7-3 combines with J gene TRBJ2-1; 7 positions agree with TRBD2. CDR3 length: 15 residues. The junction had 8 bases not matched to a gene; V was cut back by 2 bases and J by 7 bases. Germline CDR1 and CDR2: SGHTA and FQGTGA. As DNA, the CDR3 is TGTGCCAGCAGCTTATGGGGGGGGACTGGGAATGAGCAGTTCTTC. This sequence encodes CASSLWGGTGNEQFF.

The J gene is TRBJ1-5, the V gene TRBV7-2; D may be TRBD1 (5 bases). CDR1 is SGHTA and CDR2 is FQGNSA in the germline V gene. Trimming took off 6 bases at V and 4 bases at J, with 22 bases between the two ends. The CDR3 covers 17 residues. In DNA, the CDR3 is TGTGCCAGCAGTTCCCAGTCTAGGGGATGGGGAAATCAGCCCCAGCATTTT. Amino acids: CASSSQSRGWGNQPQHF.

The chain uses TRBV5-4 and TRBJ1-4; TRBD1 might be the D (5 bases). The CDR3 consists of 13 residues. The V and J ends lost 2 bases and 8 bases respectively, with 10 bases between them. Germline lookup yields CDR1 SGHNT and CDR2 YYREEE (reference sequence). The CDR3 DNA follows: TGTGCCAGCAGCTTAAAGGGGCAGGAAAAACTGTTTTTT. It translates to CASSLKGQEKLFF. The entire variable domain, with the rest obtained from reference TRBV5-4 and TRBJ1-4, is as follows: ETGVTQSPTHLIKTRGQQVTLRCSSQSGHNTVSWYQQALGQGPQFIFQYYREEENGRGNFPPRFSGLQFPNYSSELNVNALELDDSALYLCASSLKGQEKLFFGSGTQLSVL.

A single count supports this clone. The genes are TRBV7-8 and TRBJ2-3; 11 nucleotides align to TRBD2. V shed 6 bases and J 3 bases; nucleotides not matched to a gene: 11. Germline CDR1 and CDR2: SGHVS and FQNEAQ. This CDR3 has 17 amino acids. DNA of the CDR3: TGTGCCAGCAGAATTCTAGCGGGAGGCTGGGGGACAGATACGCAGTATTTT. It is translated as CASRILAGGWGTDTQYF.

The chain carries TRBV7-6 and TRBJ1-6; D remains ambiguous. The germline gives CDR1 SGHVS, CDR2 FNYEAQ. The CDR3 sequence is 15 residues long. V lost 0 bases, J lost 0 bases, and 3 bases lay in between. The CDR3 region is CASSLANSYNSPLHF. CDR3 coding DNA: TGTGCCAGCAGCTTAGCCAACTCCTATAATTCACCCCTCCACTTT.

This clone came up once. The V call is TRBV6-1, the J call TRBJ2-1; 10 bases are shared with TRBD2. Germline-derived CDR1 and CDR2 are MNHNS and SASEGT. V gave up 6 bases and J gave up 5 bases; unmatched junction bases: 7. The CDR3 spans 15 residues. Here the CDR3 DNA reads TGTGCCAGCAGCCGCGGACTAGCGGTAAACAATGAGCAGTTCTTC. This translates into CASSRGLAVNNEQFF.

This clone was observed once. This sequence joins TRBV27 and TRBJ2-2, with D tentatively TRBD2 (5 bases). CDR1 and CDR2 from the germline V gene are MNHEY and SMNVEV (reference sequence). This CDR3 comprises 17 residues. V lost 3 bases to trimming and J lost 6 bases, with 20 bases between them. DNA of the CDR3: TGTGCCAGCAGTTTTTTGGGAGACACCTTAATCGCCGGGGAGCTGTTTTTT. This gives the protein CASSFLGDTLIAGELFF.

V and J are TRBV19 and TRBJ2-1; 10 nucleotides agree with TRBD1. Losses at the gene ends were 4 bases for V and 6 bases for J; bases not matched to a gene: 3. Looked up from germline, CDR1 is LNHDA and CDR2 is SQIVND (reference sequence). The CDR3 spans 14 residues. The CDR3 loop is CASSRDRGPNEQFF. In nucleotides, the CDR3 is TGTGCCAGTAGTAGGGACAGGGGACCCAATGAGCAGTTCTTC.

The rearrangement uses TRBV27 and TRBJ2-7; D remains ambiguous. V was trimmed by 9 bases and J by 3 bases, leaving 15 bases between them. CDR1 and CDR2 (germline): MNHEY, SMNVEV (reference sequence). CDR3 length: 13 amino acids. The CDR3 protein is CASGRELYYEQYF. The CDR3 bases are TGTGCCAGTGGGCGTGAGTTGTACTACGAGCAGTACTTC.

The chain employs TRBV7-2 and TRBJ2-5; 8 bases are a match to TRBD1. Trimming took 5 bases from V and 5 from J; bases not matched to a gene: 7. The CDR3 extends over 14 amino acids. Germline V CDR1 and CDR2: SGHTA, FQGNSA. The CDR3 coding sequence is TGTGCCAGCAGCGTCAGGGGGCGCGGTGAGACCCAGTACTTC. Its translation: CASSVRGRGETQYF.